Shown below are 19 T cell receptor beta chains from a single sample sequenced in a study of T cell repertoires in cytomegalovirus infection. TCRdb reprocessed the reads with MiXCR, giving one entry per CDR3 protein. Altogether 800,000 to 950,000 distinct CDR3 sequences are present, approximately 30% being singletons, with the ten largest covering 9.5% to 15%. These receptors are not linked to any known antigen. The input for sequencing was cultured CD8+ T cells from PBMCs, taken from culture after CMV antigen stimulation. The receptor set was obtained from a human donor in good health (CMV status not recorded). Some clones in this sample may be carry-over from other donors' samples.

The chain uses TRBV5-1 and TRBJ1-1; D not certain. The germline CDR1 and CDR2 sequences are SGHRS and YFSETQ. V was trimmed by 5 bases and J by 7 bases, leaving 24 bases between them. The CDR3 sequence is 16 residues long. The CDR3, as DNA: TGCGCCAGCAGAGATTACCGGGAGAGAGAAGGTGGTGAAGCTTTCTTT. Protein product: CASRDYREREGGEAFF. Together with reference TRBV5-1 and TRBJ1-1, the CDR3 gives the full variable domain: KAGVTQTPRYLIKTRGQQVTLSCSPISGHRSVSWYQQTPGQGLQFLFEYFSETQRNKGNFPGRFSGRQFSNSRSEMNVSTLELGDSALYLCASRDYREREGGEAFFGQGTRLTVV.

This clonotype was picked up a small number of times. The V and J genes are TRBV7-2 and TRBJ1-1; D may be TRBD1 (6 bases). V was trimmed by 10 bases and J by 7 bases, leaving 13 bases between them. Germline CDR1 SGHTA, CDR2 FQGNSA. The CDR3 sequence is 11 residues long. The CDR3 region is CAIWGAGEAFF. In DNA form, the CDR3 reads TGTGCCATTTGGGGGGCTGGTGAAGCTTTCTTT.

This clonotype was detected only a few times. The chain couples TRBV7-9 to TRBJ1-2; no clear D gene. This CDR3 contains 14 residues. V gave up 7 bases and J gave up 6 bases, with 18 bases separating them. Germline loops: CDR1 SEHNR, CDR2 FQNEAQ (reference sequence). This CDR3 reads CASTPPEGYDGYTF. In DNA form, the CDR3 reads TGTGCCAGCACCCCCCCCGAGGGATATGATGGCTACACCTTC. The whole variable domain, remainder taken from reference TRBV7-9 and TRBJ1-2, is DTGVSQNPRHKITKRGQNVTFRCDPISEHNRLYWYRQTLGQGPEFLTYFQNEAQLEKSRLLSDRFSAERPKGSFSTLEIQRTEQGDSAMYLCASTPPEGYDGYTFGSGTRLTVV.

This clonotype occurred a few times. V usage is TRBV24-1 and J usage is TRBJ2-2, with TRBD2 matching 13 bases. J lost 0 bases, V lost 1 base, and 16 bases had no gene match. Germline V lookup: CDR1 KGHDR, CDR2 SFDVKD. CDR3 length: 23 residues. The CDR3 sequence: CATSDFVFGTGLAGDANTGELFF. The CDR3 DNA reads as TGTGCCACCAGTGATTTTGTTTTCGGTACTGGACTAGCGGGGGACGCGAACACCGGGGAGCTGTTTTTT.

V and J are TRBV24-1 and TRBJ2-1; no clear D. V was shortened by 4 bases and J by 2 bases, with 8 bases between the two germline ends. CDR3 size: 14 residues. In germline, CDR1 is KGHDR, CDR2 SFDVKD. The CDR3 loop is CATSDSGPYNEQFF. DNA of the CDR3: TGTGCCACCAGTGACTCCGGACCCTACAATGAGCAGTTCTTC.

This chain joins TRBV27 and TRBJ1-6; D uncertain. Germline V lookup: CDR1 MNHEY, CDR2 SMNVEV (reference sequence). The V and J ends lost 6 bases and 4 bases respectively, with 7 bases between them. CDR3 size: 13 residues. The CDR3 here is CASRTGYNSPLHF. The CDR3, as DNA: TGTGCCAGCAGGACGGGTTATAATTCACCCCTCCACTTT.

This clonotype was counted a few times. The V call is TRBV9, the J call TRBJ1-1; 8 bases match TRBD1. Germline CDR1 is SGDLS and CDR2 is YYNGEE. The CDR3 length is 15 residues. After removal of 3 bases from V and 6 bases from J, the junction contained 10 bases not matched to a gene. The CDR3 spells CASSAVGQGKAEAFF. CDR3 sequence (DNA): TGTGCCAGCAGCGCCGTTGGACAGGGTAAGGCTGAAGCTTTCTTT.

In DNA form, the CDR3 reads TGTGCCAGCAGCGTACGGGACAGGGGCAACACTGAAGCTTTCTTT. Protein sequence: CASSVRDRGNTEAFF. J is TRBJ1-1 and V is TRBV7-9; 10 positions match TRBD1. Germline-derived CDR1 and CDR2 are SEHNR and FQNEAQ (reference sequence). This CDR3 is built from 15 residues. The trim removed 5 bases at V and 2 bases at J, leaving 5 bases unmatched.

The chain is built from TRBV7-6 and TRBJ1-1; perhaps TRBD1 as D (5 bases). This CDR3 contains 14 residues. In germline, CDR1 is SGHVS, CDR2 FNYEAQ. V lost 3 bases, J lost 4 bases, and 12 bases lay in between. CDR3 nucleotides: TGTGCCAGCAGCTTTCACCCAGGGAGCACTGAAGCTTTCTTT. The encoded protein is CASSFHPGSTEAFF.

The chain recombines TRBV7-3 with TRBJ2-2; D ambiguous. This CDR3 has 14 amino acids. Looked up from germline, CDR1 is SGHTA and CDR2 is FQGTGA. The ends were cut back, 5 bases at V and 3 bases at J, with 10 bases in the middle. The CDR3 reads CASSDPKDTGELFF. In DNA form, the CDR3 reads TGTGCCAGCAGCGATCCCAAGGACACCGGGGAGCTGTTTTTT.

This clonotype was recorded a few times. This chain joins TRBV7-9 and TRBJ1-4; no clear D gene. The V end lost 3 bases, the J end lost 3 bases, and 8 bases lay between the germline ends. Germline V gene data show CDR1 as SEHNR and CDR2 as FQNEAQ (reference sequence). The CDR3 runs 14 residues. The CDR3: CASSLGWSNEKLFF. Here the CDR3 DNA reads TGTGCCAGCAGCTTGGGGTGGTCTAATGAAAAACTGTTTTTT.

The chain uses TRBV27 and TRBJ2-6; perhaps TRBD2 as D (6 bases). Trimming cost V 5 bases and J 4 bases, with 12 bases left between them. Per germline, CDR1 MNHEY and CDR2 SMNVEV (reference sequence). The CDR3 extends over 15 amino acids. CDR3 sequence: CASSPGGLGANVLTF. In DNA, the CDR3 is TGTGCCAGCAGTCCCGGGGGTCTGGGGGCCAACGTCCTGACTTTC.

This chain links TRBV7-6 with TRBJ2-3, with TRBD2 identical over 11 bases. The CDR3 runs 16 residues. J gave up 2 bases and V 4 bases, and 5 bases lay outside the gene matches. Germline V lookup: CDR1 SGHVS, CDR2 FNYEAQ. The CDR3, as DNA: TGTGCCAGCAGCTCACTAGCGGGGGTTTCCACAGATACGCAGTATTTT. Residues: CASSSLAGVSTDTQYF.

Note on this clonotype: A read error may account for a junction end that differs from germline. This CDR3 is CANSQTGVHGYTF. CDR3 nucleotides: TGTGCCAACAGTCAAACAGGGGTCCATGGCTACACCTTC. The V gene is TRBV6-5, the J gene TRBJ1-2, with 7 nucleotides matching TRBD1. Germline-derived CDR1 and CDR2 are MNHEY and SVGAGI. The CDR3 consists of 13 residues.

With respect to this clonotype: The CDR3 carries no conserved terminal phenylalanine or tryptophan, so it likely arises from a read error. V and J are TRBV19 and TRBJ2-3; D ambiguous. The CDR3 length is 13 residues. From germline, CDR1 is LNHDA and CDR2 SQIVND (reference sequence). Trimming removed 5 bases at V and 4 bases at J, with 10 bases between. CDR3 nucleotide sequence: TGTGCCAGTAGTGTTAAAAGGGCAGATACGCAGTATTCT. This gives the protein CASSVKRADTQYS.

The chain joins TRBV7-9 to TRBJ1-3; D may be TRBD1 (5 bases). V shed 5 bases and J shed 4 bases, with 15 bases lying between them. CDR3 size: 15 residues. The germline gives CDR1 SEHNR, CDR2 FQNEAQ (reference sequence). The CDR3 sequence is CASSPQGPLGNTIYF. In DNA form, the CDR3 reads TGTGCCAGCAGCCCGCAGGGACCTCTCGGAAACACCATATATTTT.

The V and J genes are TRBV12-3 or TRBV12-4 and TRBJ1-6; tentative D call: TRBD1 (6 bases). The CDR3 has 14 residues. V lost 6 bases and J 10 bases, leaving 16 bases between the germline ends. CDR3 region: CASSIQGPGSPLHF. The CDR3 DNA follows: TGTGCCAGCAGCATACAGGGACCGGGGTCACCCCTCCACTTT.

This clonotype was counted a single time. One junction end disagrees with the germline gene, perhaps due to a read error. The CDR3 loop is CTSSERESTGELFF. In DNA, the CDR3 is TGTACCAGCAGCGAGCGGGAGAGCACCGGGGAGCTGTTTTTT. V gene TRBV6-2 or TRBV6-3 combines with J gene TRBJ2-2; TRBD2 agrees at 8 bases. There are 14 residues in the CDR3. Germline V CDR1 and CDR2: MNHEY, SVGEGT.

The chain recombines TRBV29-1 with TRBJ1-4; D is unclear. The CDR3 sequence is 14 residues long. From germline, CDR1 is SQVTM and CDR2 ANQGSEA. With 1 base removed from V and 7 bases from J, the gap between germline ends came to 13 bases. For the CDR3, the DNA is TGCAGCGTTGAAGTGCCTGGAGAGGGTGAAAAACTGTTTTTT. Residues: CSVEVPGEGEKLFF.